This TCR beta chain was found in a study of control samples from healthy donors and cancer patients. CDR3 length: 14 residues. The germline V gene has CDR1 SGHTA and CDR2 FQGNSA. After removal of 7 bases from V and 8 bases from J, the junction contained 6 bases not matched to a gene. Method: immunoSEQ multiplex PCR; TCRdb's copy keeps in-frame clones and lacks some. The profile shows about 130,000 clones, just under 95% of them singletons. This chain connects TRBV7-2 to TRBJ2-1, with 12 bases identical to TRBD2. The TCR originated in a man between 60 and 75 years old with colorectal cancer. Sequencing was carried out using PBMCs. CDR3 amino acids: CASILAGGMDEQFF. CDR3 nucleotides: TGTGCCAGCATCCTAGCGGGGGGGATGGATGAGCAGTTCTTC.